These 28 T cell receptor beta chains share one sample of origin, sequenced in a study of cytomegalovirus exposure and HLA in healthy donors. The PCR used 60 Vbeta and 13 Jbeta primers. Profiled with immunoSEQ multiplex PCR; TCRdb holds only in-frame clones, not every one. The table shows around 76,000 clones, with 60% to 70% occurring only once. The sequenced sample consisted of PBMCs. The source of these receptors is a man aged 40-49 years in good health and CMV-seropositive.

As DNA, the CDR3 is TGTGCCAGCAGTATCCGGGACAGGGGCCATGAGCAGTTCTTC. It encodes CASSIRDRGHEQFF. The chain recombines TRBV27 with TRBJ2-1; TRBD1 agrees at 10 bases. CDR3 length equals 14 residues. V lost 5 bases and J lost 8; bases outside the gene matches: 6. Germline loops: CDR1 MNHEY, CDR2 SMNVEV (reference sequence).

V usage is TRBV7-9 and J usage is TRBJ1-5; 10 bases match TRBD1. Germline V gives CDR1 SEHNR, CDR2 FQNEAQ (reference sequence). V was pared by 4 bases and J by 7 bases, with 4 bases of the junction left unmatched. CDR3 length equals 14 residues. CDR3 loop: CASSSGQGSQPQHF. CDR3 DNA sequence: TGTGCCAGCAGCTCGGGACAGGGGAGCCAGCCCCAGCATTTT.

The J gene is TRBJ2-7, the V gene TRBV5-4; maybe TRBD1 (6 bases). Trimming took 0 bases from V and 3 from J, leaving 16 bases between them. The CDR3 extends over 16 amino acids. Germline V CDR1 and CDR2: SGHNT, YYREEE (reference sequence). CDR3 sequence (DNA): TGTGCCAGCAGCTTGGCAGCGACAGGACGCCGCTACGAGCAGTACTTC. This gives the protein CASSLAATGRRYEQYF.

The chain recombines TRBV2 with TRBJ2-3, with a weak D call TRBD1 (6 bases). The CDR3 sequence is 15 residues long. V was shortened by 4 bases and J by 0 bases, with 11 bases between the two germline ends. The germline V gene has CDR1 SNHLY and CDR2 FYNNEI. DNA for the CDR3: TGTGCCAGCAGTGTCGCGGACAGTAGCACAGATACGCAGTATTTT. This encodes CASSVADSSTDTQYF.

The chain employs TRBV7-2 and TRBJ1-2; D not certain. Deletions cut 3 bases from V and 8 bases from J, with 13 bases between. The CDR3 spans 13 residues. Looked up from germline, CDR1 is SGHTA and CDR2 is FQGNSA. The CDR3 reads CASSFGGSKGYTF. In DNA, the CDR3 is TGTGCCAGCAGCTTTGGAGGTTCCAAAGGCTACACCTTC.

The chain carries TRBV25-1 and TRBJ1-1, with D unclear. CDR3 length: 15 amino acids. The ends were cut back, 6 bases at V and 0 bases at J, with 14 bases in the middle. The V gene's germline CDR1 is MGHDK and CDR2 SYGVNS. In nucleotides, the CDR3 is TGTGCCAGCAGCTCCTCCAATTACATGAACACTGAAGCTTTCTTT. Residues: CASSSSNYMNTEAFF.

J is TRBJ2-3 and V is TRBV4-1; 10 bases align to TRBD1. The CDR3 is 18 amino acids. Germline CDR1 reads MGHRA; CDR2 reads YSYEKL. The junction had 11 bases not matched to a gene; V was cut back by 0 bases and J by 5 bases. In DNA, the CDR3 is TGCGCCAGCAGCCAAGACTCAGCGCGACAGGGGGCGAGAGATACGCAGTATTTT. Translated: CASSQDSARQGARDTQYF.

The V call is TRBV5-1, the J call TRBJ2-2; 7 nucleotides agree with TRBD1. The CDR3 is 14 residues long. After removal of 5 bases from V and 4 bases from J, the junction contained 5 bases not matched to a gene. Per the germline V gene, CDR1 is SGHRS and CDR2 is YFSETQ. CDR3 bases: TGCGCCAGCAGTCGGGACAGCGGCACCGGGGAGCTGTTTTTT. Protein: CASSRDSGTGELFF.

The V call is TRBV18, the J call TRBJ1-2; 8 nucleotides line up with TRBD1. Germline assignment: CDR1 KGHSH and CDR2 LQKENI. Germline trimming cut 6 bases from V and 3 bases from J; bases unmatched to any gene: 6. The length of the CDR3 is 14 residues. CDR3 amino acids: CASSDQGADYGYTF. The CDR3 DNA is TGTGCCAGCTCTGACCAGGGGGCTGACTATGGCTACACCTTC.

V is TRBV19 and J is TRBJ2-2, with a possible D match to TRBD2 (6 bases). Germline loops: CDR1 LNHDA, CDR2 SQIVND (reference sequence). The CDR3 has 14 amino acids. The V end was cut by 3 bases, the J end by 6 bases, with 11 bases between. This CDR3 reads CASSILGGSGELFF. In DNA, the CDR3 is TGTGCCAGTAGTATCTTGGGAGGTTCCGGGGAGCTGTTTTTT.

This CDR3 is CSVEDWAGGTGELFF. In nucleotides, the CDR3 is TGCAGCGTTGAAGATTGGGCAGGAGGCACCGGGGAGCTGTTTTTT. The chain is built from TRBV29-1 and TRBJ2-2; D possibly corresponds to TRBD2 (5 bases). CDR1 SQVTM and CDR2 ANQGSEA come from the germline V gene. The CDR3 consists of 15 residues. The germline V and J ends were trimmed by 0 bases and 4 bases, with 12 bases remaining between them.

The rearrangement uses TRBV5-6 and TRBJ2-6; 10 bases align to TRBD2. Unmatched junction bases numbered 5, after V lost 2 bases and J lost 0 bases. The CDR3 is 18 amino acids. Per germline, CDR1 SGHDT and CDR2 YYEEEE. The CDR3 bases are TGTGCCAGCAGCTTAGTACTAGCGGGGCCCTCTGGGGCCAACGTCCTGACTTTC. This encodes CASSLVLAGPSGANVLTF.

The chain employs TRBV4-3 and TRBJ2-3; D perhaps matches TRBD2 (5 bases). Germline CDR1 LGHNA, CDR2 YSLEER. V was cut by 4 bases and J by 6 bases, with 11 bases left in between. This CDR3 comprises 13 residues. The CDR3 spells CASSLGLVDTQYF. The CDR3 DNA follows: TGCGCCAGCAGCCTAGGACTGGTTGATACGCAGTATTTT.

This clone showed up just a few times. The genes are TRBV15 and TRBJ1-5; 11 bases align to TRBD1. The CDR3 has 15 residues. Germline CDR1 and CDR2: LNHNV and YYDKDF (reference sequence). V lost 6 bases to trimming and J lost 3 bases; unmatched junction nucleotides: 4. The CDR3, as DNA: TGTGCCACCAGTTTGGACAGGGGGCTCAATCAGCCCCAGCATTTT. It is translated as CATSLDRGLNQPQHF. The variable domain in full, completed from reference TRBV15 and TRBJ1-5, reads DAMVIQNPRYQVTQFGKPVTLSCSQTLNHNVMYWYQQKSSQAPKLLFHYYDKDFNNEADTPDNFQSRRPNTSFCFLDIRSPGLGDTAMYLCATSLDRGLNQPQHFGDGTRLSIL.

V is TRBV11-2 and J is TRBJ1-1, with D hard to call. Trimming shortened V by 1 base and J by 3 bases, and 15 bases separated the two germline ends. Per the germline V gene, CDR1 is SGHAT and CDR2 is FQNNGV. CDR3 size: 16 residues. The CDR3 region has the DNA TGTGCCAGCAGCTTAGCCTACGGGTCAGCGGACACTGAAGCTTTCTTT. This encodes CASSLAYGSADTEAFF.

This CDR3 reads CASRTGVMNTEAFF. The DNA of the CDR3 is TGTGCCAGCAGAACAGGGGTCATGAACACTGAAGCTTTCTTT. The rearrangement uses TRBV6-5 and TRBJ1-1, with 7 bases that match TRBD1. Per the germline V gene, CDR1 is MNHEY and CDR2 is SVGAGI. This CDR3 contains 14 residues. V gave up 6 bases and J gave up 0 bases; unmatched junction bases: 4.

The chain joins TRBV7-2 to TRBJ1-1; unclear D gene. V shed 4 bases and J shed 1 base, with 7 bases lying between them. Germline values: CDR1 SGHTA, CDR2 FQGNSA. This CDR3 spans 13 amino acids. CDR3 loop: CASSSVANTEAFF. The CDR3 bases are TGTGCCAGCAGCTCCGTAGCGAACACTGAAGCTTTCTTT.

CDR3 bases: TGTGCCAGCAGTGAAAGTAGCGGGGGGCGACCCTACGAGCAGTACTTC. Encoded protein: CASSESSGGRPYEQYF. The chain employs TRBV6-1 and TRBJ2-7; 10 bases line up with TRBD2. Germline assignment: CDR1 MNHNS and CDR2 SASEGT. V shed 2 bases, J shed 2 bases, and the junction held 6 bases outside the gene matches. CDR3 size: 16 residues.

The V gene is TRBV6-5, the J gene TRBJ2-5; D is ambiguous. CDR3 size: 12 residues. V lost 6 bases to trimming and J lost 5 bases, with 10 bases between them. Germline V gene sequence: CDR1 MNHEY, CDR2 SVGAGI. CDR3 in DNA: TGTGCCAGCAGCCGACCACAGGAGACCCAGTACTTC. Its translation is CASSRPQETQYF.

V gene TRBV4-3 combines with J gene TRBJ2-7, with TRBD1 as a possible D gene (6 bases). The CDR3 has 15 residues. Deletions cut 0 bases from V and 3 bases from J, with 12 bases between. Looked up from germline, CDR1 is LGHNA and CDR2 is YSLEER. CDR3: CASSQEVIGGYEQYF. CDR3 nucleotides: TGCGCCAGCAGCCAAGAAGTTATAGGGGGCTACGAGCAGTACTTC.

The CDR3 DNA sequence: TGTGCCAGCAGCTTAATTTTTAGACTAGCGGGAAGGCTACCACAGGGAAGGCCGGACGATGAGCAGTTCTTC. Translating gives CASSLIFRLAGRLPQGRPDDEQFF. The rearrangement uses TRBV7-3 and TRBJ2-1, with TRBD2 matching over 11 bases. V trimming: 1 base; J trimming: 8 bases; junction bases outside the gene matches: 31. CDR3 size: 24 residues. Germline-derived CDR1 and CDR2 are SGHTA and FQGTGA.

V gene TRBV30 combines with J gene TRBJ2-7, with TRBD1 matching over 7 bases. The V and J ends lost 7 bases and 2 bases, in that order; junction bases with no gene match: 8. Per the germline V gene, CDR1 is GTSNPN and CDR2 is SVGIG (reference sequence). The CDR3 is 13 residues long. Written as DNA, the CDR3 is TGTGCCTCCGGGGACAGATTTACCTACGAGCAGTACTTC. Translation gives CASGDRFTYEQYF.

The chain employs TRBV11-2 and TRBJ2-7, with a possible D match to TRBD1 (5 bases). The CDR3 covers 12 residues. Germline V gene sequence: CDR1 SGHAT, CDR2 FQNNGV. The V end was cut by 7 bases, the J end by 3 bases, with 10 bases between. CDR3 region: CASTQGHYEQYF. CDR3 nucleotides: TGTGCCAGCACCCAGGGCCACTACGAGCAGTACTTC.

J is TRBJ1-1 and V is TRBV15; D is unresolved. The CDR3 is 16 amino acids. Germline CDR1 and CDR2: LNHNV and YYDKDF (reference sequence). V was clipped by 2 bases and J by 1 base, with 14 bases between them. The CDR3 bases are TGTGCCACCAGCAGATCAGTCCCTGTATGGAACACTGAAGCTTTCTTT. Its protein product is CATSRSVPVWNTEAFF.

V gene TRBV23-1 combines with J gene TRBJ2-5; TRBD1 might be the D (5 bases). TRBV23-1 is sorted into the ORF group, with uncertain function. The CDR3 covers 13 residues. The V gene lost 1 base and the J gene lost 5 bases, with 8 bases spanning the gap. CDR3 sequence reads: CASSQWKGETQYF. CDR3 in DNA: TGCGCCAGCAGTCAATGGAAGGGGGAGACCCAGTACTTC.

This clone is medium-sized by share. The V gene is TRBV11-2, the J gene TRBJ1-2; the match to TRBD1 covers 8 bases. Germline lookup yields CDR1 SGHAT and CDR2 FQNNGV. The CDR3 extends over 13 amino acids. J was trimmed by 3 bases and V by 5 bases; bases with no gene match: 2. In DNA form, the CDR3 reads TGTGCCAGCAGCCCGGGACAGGACTATGGCTACACCTTC. Amino acid sequence: CASSPGQDYGYTF.

The CDR3 protein is CASSLRTSANYEQYF. The CDR3 bases are TGTGCCAGCAGTCTACGGACTAGCGCTAACTACGAGCAGTACTTC. The chain carries TRBV2 and TRBJ2-7; 9 nucleotides line up with TRBD2. Germline V CDR1 and CDR2: SNHLY, FYNNEI. This CDR3 has 15 amino acids. V lost 5 bases, J lost 3 bases, and 8 bases stayed unmatched.

Remarks on this clone: Other nucleotide sequences from this sample produce the same CDR3. The chain has TRBV7-3 and TRBJ2-5; perhaps TRBD2 as D (6 bases). Germline V gene sequence: CDR1 SGHTA, CDR2 FQGTGA. Trimming pared 0 bases from V and 4 bases from J, leaving 9 bases between. The CDR3 is made up of 14 amino acids. CDR3: CASSLTEGVETQYF. The CDR3 DNA reads TGTGCCAGCAGCTTAACGGAGGGTGTAGAGACCCAGTACTTC.